This T cell receptor beta chain was captured by sequencing in a study of long-term antiretroviral therapy in people with HIV. Study-level points and caveats: Subsequent to ART, diversity was augmented yet persisted below that of transplant donor controls.

On this clone: Its matching antigen is unknown.

The run of the v3.0 immunoSEQ assay was at survey level. Per-sample TRB depth target: about 35,000-55,000 T-cell genomes. This table comes from immunoSEQ multiplex PCR, and its TCRdb copy is limited to in-frame clones, with some not included. Here the sample spans about 25,000 clones, 82% being singletons. Every donor contributed at least one pre-ART and at least two post-ART PBMC samples. The TCR sequence derives from a man between 45 and 60 years old with HIV. This sample comprised unsorted PBMCs, obtained 2.9 years after starting antiretroviral therapy.

DNA of the CDR3: TGTGCCAGCAGCTCGAAGGGACAGTCACAAGAGACCCAGTACTTC. Its translation is CASSSKGQSQETQYF. This chain links TRBV7-8 with TRBJ2-5; 7 bases are shared with TRBD1. V shed 4 bases, J shed 2 bases, and the junction held 7 bases outside the gene matches. The germline CDR1 and CDR2 sequences are SGHVS and FQNEAQ. The length of the CDR3 is 15 residues.